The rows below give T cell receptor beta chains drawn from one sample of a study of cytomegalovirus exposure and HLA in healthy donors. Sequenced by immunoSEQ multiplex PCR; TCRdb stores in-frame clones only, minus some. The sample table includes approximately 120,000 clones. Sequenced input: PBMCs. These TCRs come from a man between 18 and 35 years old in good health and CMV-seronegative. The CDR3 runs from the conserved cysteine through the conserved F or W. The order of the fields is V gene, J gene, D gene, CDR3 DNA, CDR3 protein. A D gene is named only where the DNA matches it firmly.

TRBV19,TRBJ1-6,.,TGTGCCAGTAGTGCACTTCTGGGCGGGGGCCCTAATAATTCACCCCTCCACTTT,CASSALLGGGPNNSPLHF
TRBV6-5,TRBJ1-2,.,TGTGCCAGCAGTTACTCGACGGGCAGGGAAGGCGGCTACACCTTC,CASSYSTGREGGYTF
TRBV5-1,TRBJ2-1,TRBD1,TGCGCCAGCAGCTTGGGCGGCAGGGGGCTTTGGAATGAGCAGTTCTTC,CASSLGGRGLWNEQFF
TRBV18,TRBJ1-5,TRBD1,TGTGCCAGCTCTCAAACGCCCGACAGGGTAAATCAGCCCCAGCATTTT,CASSQTPDRVNQPQHF
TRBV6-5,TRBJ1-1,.,TGTGCCAGCAGTTACTCGCGACAGACTGAAGCTTTCTTT,CASSYSRQTEAFF
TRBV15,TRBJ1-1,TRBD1,TGTGCCACCAGCAGGAACACAGGGGGCACTGAAGCTTTCTTT,CATSRNTGGTEAFF
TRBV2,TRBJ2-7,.,TGTGCCAGCAGTGAATCGTCCCAGGGGAACGAGCAGTACTTC,CASSESSQGNEQYF
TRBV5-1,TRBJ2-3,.,TGCGCCACCTCGGAGGATGGAGATACGCAGTATTTT,CATSEDGDTQYF
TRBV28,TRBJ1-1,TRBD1,TGTGCCAGCAGGCTGGGACAGTCGAACACTGAAGCTTTCTTT,CASRLGQSNTEAFF
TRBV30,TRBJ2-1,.,TGTGCCTGGAGTGTAGCCCGAAGTGGTGAGCAGTTCTTC,CAWSVARSGEQFF
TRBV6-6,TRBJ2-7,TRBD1,TGTGCCAGCAGTCATGGACAGGGAACCTACGAGCAGTACTTC,CASSHGQGTYEQYF
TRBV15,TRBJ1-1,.,TGTGCCACCAGCCCCCTAGGACAGCGCACTGAAGCTTTCTTT,CATSPLGQRTEAFF
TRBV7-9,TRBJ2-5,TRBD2,TGTGCCAGCAGCACGGGACTAGCGGGAGGGCCGGGGGAGACCCAGTACTTC,CASSTGLAGGPGETQYF
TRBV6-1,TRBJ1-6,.,TGTGCCAGCGGAGTTAATTCACCCCTCCACTTT,CASGVNSPLHF
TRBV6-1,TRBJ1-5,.,TGTGCCAGCAGTGGTACGGGTCACAATCAGCCCCAGCATTTT,CASSGTGHNQPQHF
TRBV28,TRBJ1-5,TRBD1,TGTGCCAGCAGTTCCGCCACAGGGGGCAATCAGCCCCAGCATTTT,CASSSATGGNQPQHF
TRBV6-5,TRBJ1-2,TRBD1,TGTGCCAGCAGTACAAGACAGGGGGATGGCTACACCTTC,CASSTRQGDGYTF
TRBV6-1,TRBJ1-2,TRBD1,TGTGCCAGCAGTGAATTACGGGACAGGGGGCTTTGGGGCTATGGCTACACCTTC,CASSELRDRGLWGYGYTF
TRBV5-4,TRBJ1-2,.,TGTGCCAGCAACCCCAGGGGCACAGGACTCTATGGCTACACCTTC,CASNPRGTGLYGYTF
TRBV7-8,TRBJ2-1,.,TGTGCCAGCAGCTTCGCAATCTTACAGGGTCGTTTGTTCAATGAGCAGTTCTTC,CASSFAILQGRLFNEQFF
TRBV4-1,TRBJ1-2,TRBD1,TGCGCCAGCAGGGCCCCGGGACAGAGTTATGGCTACACCTTC,CASRAPGQSYGYTF
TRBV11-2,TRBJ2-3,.,TGTGCCAGCATCCCGGAGAGCACAGATACGCAGTATTTT,CASIPESTDTQYF
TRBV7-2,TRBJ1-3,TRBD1,TGTGCCAGCAGCTTTGGAGGGATCGGACAGGGAGGACACACCATATATTTT,CASSFGGIGQGGHTIYF
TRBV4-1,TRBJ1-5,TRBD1,TGCGCCAGCAGCCAAGAGTTCCGGGACAGTTATAGCAATCAGCCCCAGCATTTT,CASSQEFRDSYSNQPQHF
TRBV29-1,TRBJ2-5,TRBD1,TGCAGCGTTGAAGATGGGACAGCTCAAGAGACCCAGTACTTC,CSVEDGTAQETQYF
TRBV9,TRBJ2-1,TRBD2,TGTGCCAGCAGCGTAGCAATGCGGGAGGGTGAGCAGTTCTTC,CASSVAMREGEQFF
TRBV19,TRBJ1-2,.,TGTGCCAGTATCCCTAACCGACAGGCTCCCCTTCCGGGTGGCTACACCTTC,CASIPNRQAPLPGGYTF
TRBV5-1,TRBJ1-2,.,TGCGCCAGCGGCCCCCTAGGCTCCACTAGCGACTATGGCTACACCTTC,CASGPLGSTSDYGYTF
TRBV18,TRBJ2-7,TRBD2,TGTGCCAGCTCACCGTCGCCGGGACTAGCGGGTTCCTACGAGCAGTACTTC,CASSPSPGLAGSYEQYF
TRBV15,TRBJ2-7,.,TGTGCCACCGGACTGCCTGGCTCCTACGAGCAGTACTTC,CATGLPGSYEQYF
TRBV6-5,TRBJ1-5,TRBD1,TGTGCCAGCAGCAGAGACAGGGGCTTCAATCAGCCCCAGCATTTT,CASSRDRGFNQPQHF
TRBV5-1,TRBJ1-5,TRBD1,TGCGCCAGCAGCTTGGGTACAGGGGTGGTCCCCCAGCATTTT,CASSLGTGVVPQHF
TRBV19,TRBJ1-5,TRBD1,TGTGCCAGTAGTCCGGGTTACAGAGGGGGCCAGCCCCAGCATTTT,CASSPGYRGGQPQHF
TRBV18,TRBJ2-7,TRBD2,TGTGCCAGCTCGACTCTAGCGGGAGAGTTCTACGAGCAGTACTTC,CASSTLAGEFYEQYF
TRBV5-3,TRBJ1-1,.,TGTGCCAGAAGCGCGCACGAGTTTTCGCCCGCTTTCTTT,CARSAHEFSPAFF
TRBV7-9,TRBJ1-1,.,TGTGCCAGCAGCACGGAGACAGCGAACACTGAAGCTTTCTTT,CASSTETANTEAFF
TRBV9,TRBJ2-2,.,TGTGCCAGCAGCGTAGGGGGCGGTATAACGAACACCGGGGAGCTGTTTTTT,CASSVGGGITNTGELFF
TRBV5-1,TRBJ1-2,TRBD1,TGCGCCAGCAGCTCCCGCAGGCGGGGACAGGGTTTTGGCGGCTACACCTTC,CASSSRRRGQGFGGYTF
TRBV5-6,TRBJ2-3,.,TGTGCCAGCAGCTTCATCCAGGGCACAGATACGCAGTATTTT,CASSFIQGTDTQYF
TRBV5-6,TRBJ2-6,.,TGTGCCAGCAGCTTGGGTGGACTCAGCTCTGGGGCCAACGTCCTGACTTTC,CASSLGGLSSGANVLTF
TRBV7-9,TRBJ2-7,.,TGTGCCAGCAGCTTAAGACAGAGACCCTACGAGCAGTACTTC,CASSLRQRPYEQYF
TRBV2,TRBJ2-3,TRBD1,TGTGCCACTCTTAAGACAGGGATTTTCACAGATACGCAGTATTTT,CATLKTGIFTDTQYF
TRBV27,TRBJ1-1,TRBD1,TGTGCCAGCAGTTTGAGCGGACAGGGCCCTATGAACACTGAAGCTTTCTTT,CASSLSGQGPMNTEAFF
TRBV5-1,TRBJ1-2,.,TGCGCCAGCAGCGGATTGGGGTATTCGGGGGAGAGCAACTATGGCTACACCTTC,CASSGLGYSGESNYGYTF
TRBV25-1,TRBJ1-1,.,TGTGCCAGCAAACATACCACTGAAGCTTTCTTT,CASKHTTEAFF
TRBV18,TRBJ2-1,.,TGTGCCAGCTCGCTTCTCGGGCAGGGGTCCTACAATGAGCAGTTCTTC,CASSLLGQGSYNEQFF
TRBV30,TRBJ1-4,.,TGTGCCTGGAGTAGGGGGTTATATGAAAAACTGTTTTTT,CAWSRGLYEKLFF
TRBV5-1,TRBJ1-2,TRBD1,TGCGCCAGCAGCTTGGTCCCCGGGACAGATGGGGGCTACACCTTC,CASSLVPGTDGGYTF
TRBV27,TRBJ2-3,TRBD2,TGTGCCAGCAGTTTTGGGCAGGGAGGGGGCACAGATACGCAGTATTTT,CASSFGQGGGTDTQYF
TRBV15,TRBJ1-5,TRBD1,TGTGCCACCAGCAGAGTGGGACAGGGAGTTTCGGTATCTCAGCCCCAGCATTTT,CATSRVGQGVSVSQPQHF
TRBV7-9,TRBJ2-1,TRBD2,TGTGCCAGCAGCCTGGGGGTAGCGGGAGCCAATGAGCAGTTCTTC,CASSLGVAGANEQFF
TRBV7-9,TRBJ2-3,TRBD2,TGTGCCAGCAGCTTTCCGACTAGCGGGAGAACAGATACGCAGTATTTT,CASSFPTSGRTDTQYF